A selection of T cell receptor beta chains follows, all from one sample in a study of cytomegalovirus exposure and HLA in healthy donors. Assay: immunoSEQ multiplex PCR; the TCRdb copy retains only in-frame clones and omits some. Its clone listing holds roughly 200,000 clones. The specimen was PBMCs. These receptors originate from a man aged 25-45 years in good health and CMV-seronegative. Both conserved end residues are trimmed from each CDR3. Fields, in order: D gene, V gene, J gene, CDR3 protein. The D gene is left open where the match is weak.

d_gene: TRBD2; v_gene: TRBV4-1; j_gene: TRBJ2-3; CDR3aa: ASSHRASGTSGRGPNTQY
d_gene: .; v_gene: TRBV19; j_gene: TRBJ1-3; CDR3aa: ASSIGGPTGNTIY
d_gene: TRBD1; v_gene: TRBV4-2; j_gene: TRBJ2-7; CDR3aa: ASSQAGGQLSYEQY
d_gene: .; v_gene: TRBV6-5; j_gene: TRBJ1-1; CDR3aa: ASSSQGGEAF
d_gene: TRBD1; v_gene: TRBV7-2; j_gene: TRBJ1-5; CDR3aa: ATEGTGGSFLNQPQH
d_gene: TRBD1; v_gene: TRBV4-1; j_gene: TRBJ2-2; CDR3aa: ASSHPGQGGTGELF
d_gene: TRBD1; v_gene: TRBV7-2; j_gene: TRBJ1-2; CDR3aa: ASSFPPGQGALGYT
d_gene: TRBD1; v_gene: TRBV5-1; j_gene: TRBJ1-5; CDR3aa: ASSSGDREQPQH
d_gene: .; v_gene: TRBV18; j_gene: TRBJ2-7; CDR3aa: ASSPGWGQSYEQY
d_gene: .; v_gene: TRBV30; j_gene: TRBJ1-2; CDR3aa: ARTGTKGGGNNYGYT
d_gene: .; v_gene: TRBV12-5; j_gene: TRBJ1-1; CDR3aa: ASGLNSNTEAF
d_gene: .; v_gene: TRBV2; j_gene: TRBJ1-1; CDR3aa: ASSAAEDTEAF
d_gene: .; v_gene: TRBV7-7; j_gene: TRBJ2-5; CDR3aa: ASSTDRQETQY
d_gene: .; v_gene: TRBV19; j_gene: TRBJ2-7; CDR3aa: GAGTLYEQY
d_gene: .; v_gene: TRBV27; j_gene: TRBJ1-2; CDR3aa: ASSPQHRVRGYT
d_gene: TRBD2; v_gene: TRBV2; j_gene: TRBJ2-7; CDR3aa: ASSPGGGEQY